Listed below are T cell receptor beta chains from one sample, sequenced in a study of PD-1 blockade in classical Hodgkin lymphoma. Profiled with immunoSEQ multiplex PCR; TCRdb holds only in-frame clones, not every one. The sample carries some 100,000 clones, roughly 92% recorded once. Sequenced material: peripheral blood mononuclear cells (PBMCs), taken at baseline. These receptors originate from a human donor with classical Hodgkin lymphoma. The CDR3 runs from the conserved cysteine through the conserved F or W. The order of the fields is V gene, clone size, J gene, D gene, CDR3 DNA, CDR3 protein. A D gene is named only where the DNA matches it firmly. The size field is filled for only some rows; it gives once, few, many or a size class.

TRBV19,NA,TRBJ2-5,TRBD1,TGTGCCAGTAGTATAAATTTCCCGACAGGGACGACAAAGACCCAGTACTTC,CASSINFPTGTTKTQYF
TRBV5-1,NA,TRBJ2-2,NA,TGCGCCAGCAGAGCCGGGCCCACCGGGGAGCTGTTTTTT,CASRAGPTGELFF
TRBV2,NA,TRBJ1-3,NA,TGTGCCAGCAGTGAAGCTTTACGGCAAAGCTCTGGAAACACCATATATTTT,CASSEALRQSSGNTIYF
TRBV6-6,NA,TRBJ2-1,TRBD2,TGTGCCAGCAGTTACCAGCTAGCGGAGTACAATGAGCAGTTCTTC,CASSYQLAEYNEQFF
TRBV30,once,TRBJ1-1,NA,TGTGCCTGGCGGCGACAGATGAACACTGAAGCTTTCTTT,CAWRRQMNTEAFF
TRBV5-5,NA,TRBJ1-5,NA,TGTGCCAGCAGCCACTTTGGGGACATGGGGCAGCCCCAGCATTTT,CASSHFGDMGQPQHF
TRBV28,NA,TRBJ1-1,TRBD1,TGTGCCAGCAGGACAGGGGTTCCTCTGGCCGAAGCTTTCTTT,CASRTGVPLAEAFF
TRBV4-1,NA,TRBJ1-3,NA,TGCGCCAGCAGCTCCCCCCTGTTTGCCTCTGGAAACACCATATATTTT,CASSSPLFASGNTIYF
TRBV2,NA,TRBJ1-1,NA,TGTGCCAGCCGCGGCACTGAAGCTTTCTTT,CASRGTEAFF
TRBV6-5,once,TRBJ1-3,NA,TGTGCCAGCAGCCCCGGAGGAAACACCATATATTTT,CASSPGGNTIYF
TRBV28,NA,TRBJ2-2,NA,TGTGCCAGCAGAACCTCCACCGGGGAGCTGTTTTTT,CASRTSTGELFF
TRBV19,NA,TRBJ2-1,TRBD1,TGTGCCAGTAGCCAGACAGGGCCAGCCTACAATGAGCAGTTCTTC,CASSQTGPAYNEQFF
TRBV18,NA,TRBJ2-1,NA,TGTGCCAGCTCACCAGGGCGGCACTACAATGAGCAGTTCTTC,CASSPGRHYNEQFF
TRBV6-5,NA,TRBJ2-1,NA,TGTGCCAGCAGTTACTGGGCGGAGAGCTCCTACAATGAGCAGTTCTTC,CASSYWAESSYNEQFF
TRBV27,once,TRBJ2-1,TRBD2,TGTGCCAGCAGTGAGGGACTAGCCTTGCGGCAGTTCTTC,CASSEGLALRQFF
TRBV5-3,NA,TRBJ2-2,NA,TGTGCCAGAAGCTTGTCACGGAACACCGGGGAGCTGTTTTTT,CARSLSRNTGELFF
TRBV7-9,few,TRBJ1-2,NA,TGTGCCAGCAGCTGGGTATCCAGCTATGGCTACACCTTC,CASSWVSSYGYTF
TRBV15,NA,TRBJ2-7,NA,TGTGCCACCAGCAGAGAAGGGATCGCTCACTACGAGCAGTACTTC,CATSREGIAHYEQYF
TRBV2,NA,TRBJ2-3,TRBD2,TGTGCCAGCAGTGAATGGGGGGGTCGGGGCACAGATACGCAGTATTTT,CASSEWGGRGTDTQYF
TRBV5-8,NA,TRBJ2-1,TRBD2,TGTGCCAGCAGCTTGTTTAGGACTAGCGGGGTCCATACCACTGAGCAGTTCTTC,CASSLFRTSGVHTTEQFF
TRBV25-1,few,TRBJ1-2,TRBD1,TGTGCCAGCAGTGCGGGACAGGCCTATGGCTACACCTTC,CASSAGQAYGYTF
TRBV29-1,NA,TRBJ1-2,TRBD1,TGCAGCGTTGTTTGGCCGCACAGGGGAAACTATGGCTACACCTTC,CSVVWPHRGNYGYTF
TRBV2,NA,TRBJ1-2,NA,TGTGCCAGCAGTGAAGACATCGGCGGCTACACCTTC,CASSEDIGGYTF
TRBV30,NA,TRBJ2-7,TRBD2,TGTGCCTGGAGGAAGGGGGAGCGGGAGTGGTACGAGCAGTACTTC,CAWRKGEREWYEQYF
TRBV9,NA,TRBJ2-3,NA,TGTGCCAGCAGCGTAGCGAAGACAAACACAGATACGCAGTATTTT,CASSVAKTNTDTQYF
TRBV20-1,NA,TRBJ2-7,NA,TGCAGTGCCCTGACTAGCTACGAGCAGTACTTC,CSALTSYEQYF
TRBV5-1,NA,TRBJ2-1,TRBD2,TGCGCCAGCAGCTTAGGCGGGGGGGCCCACAATGAGCAGTTCTTC,CASSLGGGAHNEQFF